Following are 5 T cell receptor beta chains from one sample sequenced in a study of shared clonotypes between healthy human individuals. The table came from immunoSEQ multiplex PCR; TCRdb's copy has only in-frame clones and leaves some out. The data hold roughly 590,000 clones, with roughly 95% observed a single time. Terminally differentiated effector memory CD45RA+ cells were excluded by CCR7 positive selection of CD45RO-negative cells. The sample comprised naive CD8+ T cells sorted from blood. The origin of the receptors is a woman younger than 45 in good health.

The sample holds one count of this clone. V is TRBV11-2 and J is TRBJ1-1, with D possibly TRBD1 on 5 matching bases. Germline V gene sequence: CDR1 SGHAT, CDR2 FQNNGV. With 1 base removed from V and 4 bases from J, the gap between germline ends came to 16 bases. The CDR3 extends over 16 amino acids. As DNA, the CDR3 is TGTGCCAGCAGCTTAGGAGGGGCAAGGTATAGCACTGAAGCTTTCTTT. Translation: CASSLGGARYSTEAFF.

This sequence joins TRBV13 and TRBJ2-1; a weak D match, TRBD2 (5 bases). Trimming removed 5 bases at V and 5 bases at J, with 10 bases between. CDR3 length: 13 residues. Germline V lookup: CDR1 PRHDT, CDR2 FYEKMQ (reference sequence). In DNA form, the CDR3 reads TGTGCCAGCAGCCACGGACTCAACAATGAGCAGTTCTTC. Its translation is CASSHGLNNEQFF.

V usage is TRBV5-4 and J usage is TRBJ2-5; unclear D gene. The J call is doubtful: the DNA matches TRBJ2-7 better. This CDR3 has 14 residues. Germline CDR1 and CDR2: SGHNT and YYREEE (reference sequence). CDR3 sequence (DNA): TGTGCCAGCAGCTTAGGTTGGACGGGCAACGAGCAGTACTTC. This translates into CASSLGWTGNEQYF.

V gene TRBV7-8 combines with J gene TRBJ2-7; D might be TRBD1 or TRBD2, each matching 7 bases. This CDR3 comprises 15 residues. Deletions cut 6 bases from V and 4 bases from J, with 19 bases between. CDR1 and CDR2 (germline): SGHVS, FQNEAQ. The CDR3 protein is CASRRWEGAGYEQYF. DNA for the CDR3: TGTGCCAGCAGACGCTGGGAGGGGGCGGGATACGAGCAGTACTTC. Drawing the rest from reference TRBV7-8 and TRBJ2-7, the complete variable domain is GAGVSQSPRYKVAKRGQDVALRCDPISGHVSLFWYQQALGQGPEFLTYFQNEAQLDKSGLPSDRFFAERPEGSVSTLKIQRTQQEDSAVYLCASRRWEGAGYEQYFGPGTRLTVT.

This sequence joins TRBV28 and TRBJ2-3, with 9 bases fitting TRBD2. The CDR3 runs 20 residues. The J segment lost 0 bases and the V segment lost 7 bases, leaving 20 bases of the junction unmatched. CDR1 is MDHEN, CDR2 SYDVKM, per germline. The CDR3 coding sequence is TGTGCCAGCAATACCGCAATTCTAGCGGGAACACAAATAAGCACAGATACGCAGTATTTT. This codes for CASNTAILAGTQISTDTQYF. Drawing the rest from reference TRBV28 and TRBJ2-3, the complete variable domain is DVKVTQSSRYLVKRTGEKVFLECVQDMDHENMFWYRQDPGLGLRLIYFSYDVKMKEKGDIPEGYSVSREKKERFSLILESASTNQTSMYLCASNTAILAGTQISTDTQYFGPGTRLTVL.